These T cell receptor beta chains were read from a single sample in a study of blood T cell repertoires in COVID-19. Some clones are missing from TCRdb's copy, which holds only in-frame ones; the method was immunoSEQ multiplex PCR. Of under 250,000 clones in the sample, about 82% are singletons; the top ten hold 2% to 3%. Sequenced material: peripheral blood. The receptors stem from a woman aged 70-85 years with COVID-19, enrolled during active disease. Each CDR3 is given with its conserved first and last residue. D genes are given only for firm matches. Some rows have no size entry. The others give once, few or many, or a class for an expanded clone.

CSAVSTGELFF | TGCAGCGCCGTCAGCACCGGGGAGCTGTTTTTT | . | TRBV29-1 | . | TRBJ2-2
CASSRPIRDRNEKLFF | TGTGCCAGCAGTCGTCCTATCCGGGACAGAAATGAAAAACTGTTTTTT | . | TRBV6-6 | TRBD1 | TRBJ1-4
CATSRGGSGRINNEQFF | TGTGCCACCAGCAGAGGAGGGAGCGGGAGGATCAACAATGAGCAGTTCTTC | . | TRBV15 | TRBD2 | TRBJ2-1
CASSQGDRPNTEAFF | TGCGCCAGCAGCCAGGGGGACAGGCCGAACACTGAAGCTTTCTTT | few | TRBV4-3 | TRBD1 | TRBJ1-1
CASIRGGEIEAFF | TGTGCCAGCATAAGGGGAGGGGAAATTGAAGCTTTCTTT | . | TRBV11-2 | . | TRBJ1-1
CASSYSGEGNLKAFF | TGTGCCAGCAGTTACTCCGGGGAGGGGAATCTCAAAGCTTTCTTT | . | TRBV6-2/TRBV6-3 | . | TRBJ1-1
CASSFVSGRPGELFF | TGTGCCAGCAGTTTCGTTAGCGGGAGACCCGGGGAGCTGTTTTTT | . | TRBV5-4 | TRBD2 | TRBJ2-2
CASSQARSEQFF | TGCGCCAGCAGCCAAGCTAGGAGTGAGCAGTTCTTC | . | TRBV4-3 | . | TRBJ2-1
CASSVGLDTDTQYF | TGTGCCAGCAGCGTAGGACTAGACACAGATACGCAGTATTTT | . | TRBV9 | . | TRBJ2-3
CASGTSGTGEQYF | TGTGCCAGCGGGACTAGCGGGACGGGCGAGCAGTACTTC | . | TRBV3-1/TRBV3-2 | TRBD2 | TRBJ2-7
CASSSGTEIEYF | TGTGCCAGCAGCTCCGGGACAGAAATTGAGTACTTC | . | TRBV6-2/TRBV6-3 | TRBD1 | TRBJ2-7
CASSGRDRIRYGNQPQHF | TGTGCCAGCAGTGGCCGGGACAGGATAAGATATGGCAATCAGCCCCAGCATTTT | . | TRBV6-1 | TRBD1 | TRBJ1-5
CASSAFGQERSPLHF | TGTGCCAGTAGTGCCTTTGGACAGGAACGATCACCCCTCCACTTT | . | TRBV19 | TRBD1 | TRBJ1-6
CASSNRGNSPLHF | TGTGCCAGCAGTAACAGGGGGAATTCACCCCTCCACTTT | . | TRBV6-5 | TRBD1 | TRBJ1-6
CASSLAVTVRGSLHF | TGTGCCAGCAGCTTGGCCGTAACGGTTAGGGGGTCCCTCCACTTT | once | TRBV5-5 | . | TRBJ1-6
CASKSGGAIYEQFF | TGTGCCAGCAAAAGCGGGGGGGCCATCTATGAGCAGTTCTTC | . | TRBV2 | TRBD2 | TRBJ2-1
CASSQGGTGANYGYTF | TGCGCCAGCAGCCAAGGCGGGACAGGGGCTAACTATGGCTACACCTTC | . | TRBV4-1 | TRBD1 | TRBJ1-2
CASSLESRNYGYTF | TGTGCCAGCAGCTTAGAATCGCGGAATTATGGCTACACCTTC | . | TRBV7-9 | . | TRBJ1-2
CSVERSQNYTF | TGCAGCGTTGAAAGATCTCAGAACTACACCTTC | . | TRBV29-1 | . | TRBJ1-2
CSASPGWSQETQYF | TGCAGTGCTAGTCCCGGGTGGTCCCAAGAGACCCAGTACTTC | . | TRBV20-1 | . | TRBJ2-5
CAISVDREDRRYGYTF | TGTGCCATCAGTGTAGACAGGGAGGACCGTCGCTATGGCTACACCTTC | few | TRBV10-3 | TRBD1 | TRBJ1-2
CARRSGRAHYNEQFF | TGTGCCAGACGGAGCGGGAGGGCCCATTACAATGAGCAGTTCTTC | . | TRBV9 | TRBD2 | TRBJ2-1
CASSYWREVYEQYF | TGTGCCAGCAGTTACTGGCGGGAGGTCTACGAGCAGTACTTC | . | TRBV6-2/TRBV6-3 | TRBD2 | TRBJ2-7
CASSRTGTGNTIYF | TGTGCCAGCAGTCGGACAGGGACTGGAAACACCATATATTTT | . | TRBV2 | TRBD1 | TRBJ1-3
CASSPGGRQDNEQFF | TGTGCCAGCAGCCCGGGGGGGAGACAGGACAATGAGCAGTTCTTC | . | TRBV7-3 | TRBD2 | TRBJ2-1
CASSPPWQDGNQPQHF | TGTGCCAGCTCACCACCCTGGCAGGATGGGAATCAGCCCCAGCATTTT | once | TRBV18 | . | TRBJ1-5
CASSSGTGGGRYNEQFF | TGTGCCAGCAGCTCCGGGACAGGGGGCGGTAGGTACAATGAGCAGTTCTTC | . | TRBV7-2 | TRBD1 | TRBJ2-1
CASSYSPGIGEKLFF | TGTGCCAGCAGTTACTCTCCGGGGATTGGGGAAAAACTGTTTTTT | . | TRBV6-5 | . | TRBJ1-4
CASSQRQAQETQYF | TGTGCCAGCAGCCAGAGACAGGCCCAAGAGACCCAGTACTTC | . | TRBV4-2 | . | TRBJ2-5
CASRSSTNEKLFF | TGTGCCAGCAGGTCCAGTACTAATGAAAAACTGTTTTTT | . | TRBV11-3 | . | TRBJ1-4
CASSLRERPRVNEQFF | TGTGCCAGCAGCTTAAGGGAGCGCCCACGAGTCAATGAGCAGTTCTTC | . | TRBV7-2 | . | TRBJ2-1
CASSSLRTPISYEQYF | TGTGCCAGCAGTTCCCTACGGACACCTATCTCCTACGAGCAGTACTTC | once | TRBV6-2/TRBV6-3 | . | TRBJ2-7
CASSVQTGNTEAFF | TGTGCCAGCAGCGTCCAGACAGGTAACACTGAAGCTTTCTTT | . | TRBV9 | . | TRBJ1-1
CASSLDRGVETQYF | TGTGCCAGCAGCTTGGACAGGGGAGTCGAGACCCAGTACTTC | . | TRBV7-9 | TRBD1 | TRBJ2-5
CASSLADRQETQYF | TGTGCTAGCAGCTTAGCGGACAGGCAAGAGACCCAGTACTTC | . | TRBV7-7 | . | TRBJ2-5
CASSLVLADRRKTQYF | TGTGCCAGCAGCTTAGTATTAGCAGACAGGAGAAAGACCCAGTACTTC | . | TRBV7-9 | . | TRBJ2-5
CATSDTGTGDPDTQYF | TGTGCCACCAGTGACACCGGGACAGGGGACCCAGATACGCAGTATTTT | . | TRBV24-1 | TRBD1 | TRBJ2-3
CASSPRTGDYEQYF | TGTGCCAGCAGCCCTCGGACAGGGGACTACGAGCAGTACTTC | . | TRBV7-2 | TRBD1 | TRBJ2-7
CASSQGGPGNTIYF | TGTGCCAGCAGCCAAGGAGGTCCGGGAAACACCATATATTTT | . | TRBV3-1/TRBV3-2 | . | TRBJ1-3
CASSLERATAETQYF | TGTGCCAGCAGCCTCGAGCGGGCTACGGCCGAGACCCAGTACTTC | . | TRBV7-3 | . | TRBJ2-5
CASSPSRYQPQHF | TGTGCCAGCAGCCCGAGTCGGTATCAGCCCCAGCATTTT | . | TRBV7-6 | . | TRBJ1-5
CASSWRGREETQYF | TGTGCCAGCAGCTGGCGGGGCAGGGAAGAGACCCAGTACTTC | . | TRBV7-2 | . | TRBJ2-5
CASRTSGRSNTGELFF | TGCGCCAGCAGGACTAGCGGGAGATCGAACACCGGGGAGCTATTTTTT | . | TRBV10-2 | TRBD2 | TRBJ2-2
CASSRYSDRVDYGYTF | TGTGCCAGCAGCAGATACTCGGACAGGGTTGACTATGGCTACACCTTC | . | TRBV21-1 | . | TRBJ1-2
CASSLNPGTDYGYTF | TGTGCCAGCAGCTTAAACCCAGGGACTGACTATGGCTACACCTTC | once | TRBV7-3 | . | TRBJ1-2
CASSTPRLAGGSGEQFF | TGTGCCAGTAGTACCCCCAGACTAGCGGGAGGTAGTGGTGAGCAGTTCTTC | few | TRBV19 | TRBD2 | TRBJ2-1
CASNPQGADEQYF | TGTGCCAGCAACCCCCAGGGGGCCGACGAGCAGTACTTC | . | TRBV7-2 | TRBD1 | TRBJ2-7
CASSAMGQKNSPLHF | TGTGCCAGCAGCGCTATGGGACAGAAAAATTCACCCCTCCACTTT | . | TRBV2 | TRBD1 | TRBJ1-6
CASSSTDGWAGELFF | TGTGCCAGCAGCTCGACAGATGGGTGGGCCGGGGAGCTGTTTTTT | . | TRBV11-3 | . | TRBJ2-2
CASRGTANTEAFF | TGTGCCAGCAGAGGGACAGCGAACACTGAAGCTTTCTTT | few | TRBV5-5 | TRBD1 | TRBJ1-1
CAISVGQGNQPQHF | TGTGCCATCAGTGTAGGACAGGGCAATCAGCCCCAGCATTTT | . | TRBV10-3 | TRBD1 | TRBJ1-5
CASSIDTNTGELFF | TGTGCCAGTAGTATAGATACGAACACCGGGGAGCTGTTTTTT | . | TRBV19 | . | TRBJ2-2